This T cell receptor (beta chain) appears in the sequencing data of a study of CD8 T cells in ankylosing spondylitis. MiXCR was run by TCRdb on the 5' RACE reads, yielding one entry per CDR3 protein. The profile shows a few hundred thousand distinct CDR3 sequences, approximately 20% of them singletons. General study results and limits: A CD8+ phenotype characterized the disease-linked clones, which were relatively rare in peripheral blood. A motif in TCR beta, a set of 8 or 9 highly homologous variants, appeared characteristic of ankylosing spondylitis blood.

This clonotype was counted a few times. Antigen unknown. V was shortened by 1 base and J by 0 bases, with 12 bases between the two germline ends. This CDR3 spans 16 amino acids. This receptor was obtained from a male donor with ankylosing spondylitis. J is TRBJ2-5 and V is TRBV12-3 or TRBV12-4; D ambiguous. Sequencing input: blood, either unsorted or a sorted T cell fraction (not recorded which). The CDR3 sequence: CASSLEAQAYQETQYF. In nucleotides, the CDR3 is TGTGCCAGCAGTTTAGAAGCCCAGGCTTACCAAGAGACCCAGTACTTC.